This passage covers 30 T cell receptor beta chains from one sample sequenced in a study of shared clonotypes between healthy human individuals. Generated by immunoSEQ multiplex PCR, the TCRdb table keeps only in-frame clones and is missing some. The repertoire includes under 650,000 clones, 90% to 96% of them detected once, and about 0.064% sits in the top ten. Sequencing used naive CD4+ T cells sorted from blood. Subset in this sample: CD45RA+ positively selected. The receptors were sampled from a woman aged 25 to 39 in good health.

V usage is TRBV7-9 and J usage is TRBJ2-1; TRBD2 might be the D (5 bases). Trimming removed 5 bases at V and 7 bases at J, with 15 bases between. There are 14 residues in the CDR3. The germline V gene encodes CDR1 SEHNR and CDR2 FQNEAQ (reference sequence). The DNA of the CDR3 is TGTGCCAGCAGCACCAGCTCGACGGGGAATGAGCAGTTCTTC. It specifies CASSTSSTGNEQFF.

V is TRBV6-1 and J is TRBJ1-1, with a weak D call TRBD1 (5 bases). CDR1 and CDR2 (germline): MNHNS, SASEGT. The V gene lost 6 bases and the J gene lost 4 bases, with 12 bases spanning the gap. The CDR3 is made up of 13 amino acids. CDR3 nucleotide sequence: TGTGCCAGCAGCTCTCAGGGAGTCACTGAAGCTTTCTTT. Residues: CASSSQGVTEAFF.

The sample holds one count of this clone. J is TRBJ2-2 and V is TRBV5-1, with D maybe TRBD1 (9 bases). The germline CDR1 and CDR2 sequences are SGHRS and YFSETQ. CDR3 length: 15 residues. Trimming removed 4 bases at V and 7 bases at J, with 17 bases between. CDR3 residues: CASSPGGTGFGELFF. As DNA, the CDR3 is TGCGCCAGCAGCCCGGGAGGGACAGGGTTCGGGGAGCTGTTTTTT.

The chain employs TRBV7-9 and TRBJ2-1, with 11 bases aligning to TRBD2. J gave up 6 bases and V 2 bases, and 9 bases lay outside the gene matches. The CDR3 has 17 residues. Germline-derived CDR1 and CDR2 are SEHNR and FQNEAQ (reference sequence). This chain's CDR3 is CASSLWRLAGGRNEQFF. Written as DNA, the CDR3 is TGTGCCAGCAGCTTATGGAGGTTAGCGGGAGGGCGCAATGAGCAGTTCTTC.

The J gene is TRBJ2-3, the V gene TRBV27; 7 bases map to TRBD2. Germline V lookup: CDR1 MNHEY, CDR2 SMNVEV (reference sequence). Germline trimming cut 8 bases from V and 6 bases from J; bases unmatched to any gene: 14. The CDR3 is 15 residues long. CDR3 sequence: CASGGGRLFSDTQYF. The CDR3 DNA follows: TGTGCCAGCGGTGGCGGGAGATTATTCAGCGATACGCAGTATTTT.

The V call is TRBV2, the J call TRBJ2-5, with 8 bases aligning to TRBD2. After removal of 0 bases from V and 2 bases from J, the junction contained 5 bases not matched to a gene. Per the germline V gene, CDR1 is SNHLY and CDR2 is FYNNEI. The CDR3 is 16 amino acids. The CDR3 protein is CASSEALTSVQETQYF. CDR3 bases: TGTGCCAGCAGTGAAGCGCTGACTAGCGTTCAAGAGACCCAGTACTTC. The full variable domain, completed using reference TRBV2 and TRBJ2-5, is EPEVTQTPSHQVTQMGQEVILRCVPISNHLYFYWYRQILGQKVEFLVSFYNNEISEKSEIFDDQFSVERPDGSNFTLKIRSTKLEDSAMYFCASSEALTSVQETQYFGPGTRLLVL.

This rearrangement joins TRBV10-3 to TRBJ1-5; D not certain. From germline, CDR1 is ENHRY and CDR2 SYGVKD. The CDR3 is 14 amino acids. V lost 3 bases and J 3 bases, leaving 9 bases between the germline ends. The CDR3 protein is CAISEQYDNQPQHF. CDR3 nucleotide sequence: TGTGCCATCAGTGAACAGTACGACAATCAGCCCCAGCATTTT.

The chain has TRBV28 and TRBJ1-5; perhaps TRBD1 as D (6 bases). The CDR3 is made up of 16 amino acids. The germline V gene encodes CDR1 MDHEN and CDR2 SYDVKM. V lost 2 bases and J 4 bases, leaving 15 bases between the germline ends. CDR3 DNA sequence: TGTGCCAGCAGTTTAGTCCCGGACAGCCGAAATCAGCCCCAGCATTTT. Amino acids: CASSLVPDSRNQPQHF.

The chain combines TRBV7-9 with TRBJ1-1; the D gene is possibly TRBD1 (5 bases). The V gene's germline CDR1 is SEHNR and CDR2 FQNEAQ (reference sequence). Trimming stripped 0 bases from V and 1 base from J, with 9 bases between. The CDR3 has 15 residues. In DNA form, the CDR3 reads TGTGCCAGCAGCTTAGCCGGGAGGGGGAACACTGAAGCTTTCTTT. It specifies CASSLAGRGNTEAFF. Using reference TRBV7-9 and TRBJ1-1 for the parts outside the CDR3, the full variable domain is DTGVSQNPRHKITKRGQNVTFRCDPISEHNRLYWYRQTLGQGPEFLTYFQNEAQLEKSRLLSDRFSAERPKGSFSTLEIQRTEQGDSAMYLCASSLAGRGNTEAFFGQGTRLTVV.

This sequence joins TRBV4-2 and TRBJ1-3, with D perhaps matching TRBD1 (5 bases). Trimming cost V 6 bases and J 0 bases, with 18 bases left between them. CDR3 size: 17 residues. Germline V lookup: CDR1 LGHNA, CDR2 YNFKEQ. CDR3 DNA: TGTGCCAGCAGGCTGGGGGAAATACTAAGCTCTGGAAACACCATATATTTT. This gives the protein CASRLGEILSSGNTIYF.

J is TRBJ2-5 and V is TRBV13, with 13 bases aligning to TRBD2. The CDR3 totals 16 residues. Germline V CDR1 and CDR2: PRHDT, FYEKMQ (reference sequence). The V and J ends lost 1 base and 2 bases, in that order; junction bases with no gene match: 1. The CDR3 here is CASSLVGLAGQETQYF. Here the CDR3 DNA reads TGTGCCAGCAGCTTAGTGGGACTAGCGGGACAAGAGACCCAGTACTTC.

V usage is TRBV7-8 and J usage is TRBJ1-4, with a tentative D call TRBD1 (5 bases). Germline loops: CDR1 SGHVS, CDR2 FQNEAQ. Trimming removed 4 bases from V and 7 bases from J, with 13 bases in between. The CDR3 is made up of 14 amino acids. The chain's CDR3 is CASSWGFTGEKLFF. DNA of the CDR3: TGTGCCAGCAGCTGGGGCTTTACAGGTGAAAAACTGTTTTTT.

V usage is TRBV9 and J usage is TRBJ2-3; no definite D call. Trimming took off 4 bases at V and 2 bases at J, with 11 bases between the two ends. The CDR3 covers 14 residues. The V gene's germline CDR1 is SGDLS and CDR2 YYNGEE. The CDR3 DNA follows: TGTGCCAGCAGCCCTCACCTTGCCACAGATACGCAGTATTTT. This encodes CASSPHLATDTQYF.

The rearrangement uses TRBV5-5 and TRBJ2-5; TRBD2 aligns across 9 bases. This CDR3 is 16 amino acids long. The junction had 6 bases not matched to a gene; V was cut back by 1 base and J by 2 bases. Looked up from germline, CDR1 is SGHKS and CDR2 is YYEKEE (reference sequence). The CDR3 loop reads CASSLFASGNQETQYF. In nucleotides, the CDR3 is TGTGCCAGCAGCTTGTTCGCTAGCGGGAATCAAGAGACCCAGTACTTC.

This chain uses TRBV30 with TRBJ2-1; 9 bases agree with TRBD2. Germline V gene data show CDR1 as GTSNPN and CDR2 as SVGIG (reference sequence). The CDR3 spans 13 residues. The ends lost 5 bases at V and 4 bases at J; junction bases unmatched: 3. CDR3 in DNA: TGTGCCTGGGCTAGCGGGATTTACAATGAGCAGTTCTTC. Its protein product is CAWASGIYNEQFF.

The chain joins TRBV28 to TRBJ2-7, with TRBD2 matching 8 bases. Germline V gene lookup returns CDR1 MDHEN and CDR2 SYDVKM. V gave up 3 bases and J gave up 4 bases; unmatched junction bases: 5. This CDR3 has 14 residues. The CDR3 loop is CASSLRGRRYEQYF. In nucleotides, the CDR3 is TGTGCCAGCAGTTTGCGCGGGAGGAGATACGAGCAGTACTTC.

V is TRBV5-4 and J is TRBJ2-7; TRBD1 matches 9 bases. CDR3 length equals 15 residues. From germline, CDR1 is SGHNT and CDR2 YYREEE (reference sequence). The V and J ends lost 2 bases and 3 bases, in that order; junction bases with no gene match: 6. The CDR3 reads CASSFPGQGVYEQYF. DNA of the CDR3: TGTGCCAGCAGCTTTCCGGGACAGGGAGTCTACGAGCAGTACTTC.

This chain connects TRBV7-8 to TRBJ1-1; no definite D call. V lost 5 bases, J lost 1 base, and 14 bases lay in between. This CDR3 spans 15 amino acids. Germline V CDR1 and CDR2: SGHVS, FQNEAQ. CDR3 residues: CASSLWGASNTEAFF. As DNA, the CDR3 is TGTGCCAGCAGCCTGTGGGGAGCATCGAACACTGAAGCTTTCTTT.

The rearrangement links TRBV27 to TRBJ2-3; D is possibly TRBD1 or TRBD2 (5 bases each). This CDR3 has 15 residues. Germline loops: CDR1 MNHEY, CDR2 SMNVEV (reference sequence). The V gene lost 3 bases and the J gene lost 6 bases, with 16 bases spanning the gap. The CDR3 region is CASSFLGTHADTQYF. The CDR3 DNA reads as TGTGCCAGCAGTTTTCTCGGGACGCACGCGGATACGCAGTATTTT.

V and J are TRBV7-9 and TRBJ2-1; a possible D gene is TRBD2 (5 bases). The CDR3 is 13 amino acids. CDR1 is SEHNR, CDR2 FQNEAQ, per germline (reference sequence). Trimming stripped 1 base from V and 8 bases from J, with 9 bases between. The CDR3: CASSLGSGDEQFF. CDR3 nucleotides: TGTGCCAGCAGCTTAGGGTCCGGGGATGAGCAGTTCTTC.

The genes are TRBV11-1 and TRBJ2-7; TRBD1 aligns across 8 bases. This CDR3 has 16 amino acids. Per germline, CDR1 SGHAT and CDR2 FQDESV (reference sequence). With 3 bases clipped from V and 0 bases from J, the junction kept 7 bases outside the gene matches. Here the CDR3 DNA reads TGTGCCAGCAGCTTCGACCACGACAGGGGCTCCTACGAGCAGTACTTC. It specifies CASSFDHDRGSYEQYF.

The V gene is TRBV6-5, the J gene TRBJ2-7; 8 bases are a match to TRBD1. V was pared by 6 bases and J by 2 bases, with 9 bases of the junction left unmatched. The germline V gene has CDR1 MNHEY and CDR2 SVGAGI. The CDR3 runs to 15 residues. This CDR3 reads CASSSPGQATYEQYF. The DNA for the CDR3 is TGTGCCAGCAGCTCCCCGGGACAGGCGACCTACGAGCAGTACTTC.

The chain uses TRBV27 and TRBJ2-1; 15 positions agree with TRBD2. This CDR3 comprises 16 residues. With 8 bases clipped from V and 7 bases from J, the junction kept 9 bases outside the gene matches. Germline CDR1 MNHEY, CDR2 SMNVEV (reference sequence). CDR3 region: CASLGLAGGPRNEQFF. The CDR3 coding sequence is TGTGCCAGCCTCGGACTAGCGGGAGGGCCTAGGAATGAGCAGTTCTTC.

The chain is built from TRBV7-9 and TRBJ2-7; 7 bases map to TRBD2. The CDR3 is 14 residues long. The V gene end was trimmed by 4 bases and the J gene end by 0 bases; junction bases not matched to a gene: 3. CDR1 is SEHNR and CDR2 is FQNEAQ in the germline V gene (reference sequence). For the CDR3, the DNA is TGTGCCAGCAGCTCTAGCGGTTACTCCTACGAGCAGTACTTC. Translating it yields CASSSSGYSYEQYF.

This chain uses TRBV6-1 with TRBJ1-3; TRBD1 agrees at 8 bases. Germline V gives CDR1 MNHNS, CDR2 SASEGT. V lost 2 bases, J lost 3 bases, and 9 bases stayed unmatched. The CDR3 has 17 residues. In DNA, the CDR3 is TGTGCCAGCAGTGAACATCGTAACAGGGGGGGTGGAAACACCATATATTTT. Its translation: CASSEHRNRGGGNTIYF.

V usage is TRBV10-3 and J usage is TRBJ1-2; no clear D. The V gene lost 3 bases and the J gene lost 6 bases, with 11 bases spanning the gap. This CDR3 spans 13 amino acids. CDR1 is ENHRY and CDR2 is SYGVKD in the germline V gene. Here the CDR3 DNA reads TGTGCCATCAGTGAAGGGCAGCGTGATGGCTACACCTTC. It translates to CAISEGQRDGYTF.

The rearrangement links TRBV5-4 to TRBJ2-7, with D possibly being TRBD2 (5 bases). Trimming stripped 0 bases from V and 0 bases from J, with 10 bases between. Germline V lookup: CDR1 SGHNT, CDR2 YYREEE (reference sequence). CDR3 length equals 15 residues. The CDR3 region is CASSLEPGSSYEQYF. As DNA, the CDR3 is TGTGCCAGCAGCTTGGAACCGGGGAGCTCCTACGAGCAGTACTTC. Variable domain in full (rest from reference TRBV5-4 and TRBJ2-7): ETGVTQSPTHLIKTRGQQVTLRCSSQSGHNTVSWYQQALGQGPQFIFQYYREEENGRGNFPPRFSGLQFPNYSSELNVNALELDDSALYLCASSLEPGSSYEQYFGPGTRLTVT.

The chain combines TRBV19 with TRBJ1-5; D remains ambiguous. In germline, CDR1 is LNHDA, CDR2 SQIVND (reference sequence). V was cut by 5 bases and J by 3 bases, with 14 bases left in between. This CDR3 is built from 15 residues. CDR3 coding DNA: TGTGCCAGTAGTTTCAACCGGGTCTCCAATCAGCCCCAGCATTTT. This sequence encodes CASSFNRVSNQPQHF.

The V and J genes are TRBV6-4 and TRBJ1-1; no clear D. Trimming pared 4 bases from V and 4 bases from J, leaving 10 bases between. This CDR3 comprises 13 residues. Germline loops: CDR1 MRHNA, CDR2 SNTAGT. CDR3 nucleotides: TGTGCCAGCAGTGTTACCGAGGGCACTGAAGCTTTCTTT. This translates into CASSVTEGTEAFF.

The chain is built from TRBV19 and TRBJ1-1, with 7 positions matching TRBD1. The germline CDR1 and CDR2 sequences are LNHDA and SQIVND (reference sequence). The junction had 9 bases not matched to a gene; V was cut back by 9 bases and J by 2 bases. The length of the CDR3 is 14 residues. The CDR3 loop reads CASLSGTANTEAFF. The CDR3 coding sequence is TGTGCCAGCTTATCCGGGACAGCCAACACTGAAGCTTTCTTT.